This TCR beta chain was sequenced in a study of early T cells in non-severe SARS-CoV-2 infection. Study context: Chains from this unsorted whole-blood bulk RNA could not be paired.

cDNA molecules, individually, were tagged with unique molecular identifiers. Each CDR3 protein is one row after TCRdb ran MiXCR on the 5' RACE reads. Found here are 100,000 to 120,000 distinct CDR3 sequences, roughly 12% of them singletons; the top ten hold 3.5% to 4%. The CDR3 sequence is 15 residues long. V was clipped by 6 bases and J by 3 bases; unmatched bases: 8. The sample here was whole blood, taken at baseline. The rearrangement joins TRBV12-3 or TRBV12-4 to TRBJ1-1, with TRBD1 matching over 9 bases. This TCR derives from an adult who was a healthcare worker with PCR-confirmed SARS-CoV-2 infection or an uninfected control (not recorded which). CDR3 residues: CASRSTGGKHTEAFF. In DNA form, the CDR3 reads TGTGCCAGCAGATCGACAGGGGGTAAGCACACTGAAGCTTTCTTT.